This TCR beta chain was recovered during a study of T-cell reconstitution after alpha-beta-depleted transplantation in children. Per germline, CDR1 LNHNV and CDR2 YYDKDF (reference sequence). The V and J ends lost 3 bases and 3 bases respectively, with 14 bases between them. The CDR3 loop spans 15 amino acids. This clonotype was picked up many times. Its antigen is not identified. Notes on the study in general: The origin of alpha-beta T cells about two months after transplant was reportedly several hundred expanded graft clones. Newly made T cells mostly supplied T-cell counts and diversity one year after transplant. Some patients' high day-60 TCRbeta diversity was traced to surviving recipient T cells and thymic progenitors.

Unique molecular identifiers were built into the TCRbeta library. MiXCR, run by TCRdb on the PCR reads, gives a single entry per CDR3 protein. The data contain about 190,000 distinct CDR3 sequences, around 10% of them singletons. This TCR came from a boy between 2 and 10 years old with acute myeloid leukemia, due to receive a stem cell transplant. The chain couples TRBV15 to TRBJ1-1, with a weak D call TRBD1 (5 bases). The sample here was PBMCs, taken before TCRalphabeta/CD19-depleted stem cell transplant. The CDR3: CATSSVVGGDTEAFF. As DNA, the CDR3 is TGTGCCACCAGCAGCGTGGTTGGGGGGGACACTGAAGCTTTCTTT.